A selection of T cell receptor beta chains follows, all from one sample in a study of T cells in pancreatic ductal adenocarcinoma. TCRdb's table, derived via immunoSEQ multiplex PCR, lists solely in-frame clones and lacks some. The sample lists 100,000 or so clones; about 95% were seen once. Sequenced input: PBMCs. All receptors derive from a human donor with pancreatic ductal adenocarcinoma. CDR3s include the opening cysteine and the closing phenylalanine or tryptophan. Fields, in order: J gene, V gene, D gene, clone size, CDR3 DNA, CDR3 protein. A D gene is named only where the DNA matches it firmly. Clone size is not always given. Where it is, it says once, few, many or a class for expanded clones.

j_call: TRBJ2-3
v_call: TRBV7-9
d_call: -
clone_size: -
cdr3_nt: TGTGCCAGCAGCCCTTCAGGGGGCACAGATACGCAGTATTTT
cdr3_aa: CASSPSGGTDTQYF

j_call: TRBJ2-3
v_call: TRBV13
d_call: -
clone_size: -
cdr3_nt: TGTGCCAGCAGCTTAGGCCCCGCTCGGTTT
cdr3_aa: CASSLGPARF

j_call: TRBJ2-1
v_call: TRBV21-1
d_call: -
clone_size: -
cdr3_nt: TGTGCCAGCAGCAAAGAGCGGGAGCAGTTCTTC
cdr3_aa: CASSKEREQFF

j_call: TRBJ2-4
v_call: TRBV5-6
d_call: -
clone_size: -
cdr3_nt: TGTGCCAGCAGCTTAGGGGGGGACATTCAGTACTTC
cdr3_aa: CASSLGGDIQYF

j_call: TRBJ1-5
v_call: TRBV19
d_call: -
clone_size: -
cdr3_nt: TGTGCCAGTAGTATGGTTGGGGGGTCGAGCAATCAGCCCCAGCATTTT
cdr3_aa: CASSMVGGSSNQPQHF

j_call: TRBJ2-7
v_call: TRBV28
d_call: -
clone_size: -
cdr3_nt: TGTGCCAGCCAGACAGGTCTCTCCTACGAGCAGTACTTC
cdr3_aa: CASQTGLSYEQYF

j_call: TRBJ2-2
v_call: TRBV7-3
d_call: TRBD1
clone_size: -
cdr3_nt: TGTGCCAGCAGCCCCCCCGGGACAGGGGATACCGGGGAGCTGTTTTTT
cdr3_aa: CASSPPGTGDTGELFF

j_call: TRBJ1-5
v_call: TRBV7-2
d_call: TRBD1
clone_size: -
cdr3_nt: TGTGCCAGCAGCCCCTCGACAGGGATCGGCAATCAGCCCCAGCATTTT
cdr3_aa: CASSPSTGIGNQPQHF

j_call: TRBJ2-7
v_call: TRBV25-1
d_call: -
clone_size: -
cdr3_nt: TGTGCCAGCAGTGTGGCGGGAAGCCACGAGCAGTACTTC
cdr3_aa: CASSVAGSHEQYF

j_call: TRBJ2-7
v_call: TRBV7-2
d_call: TRBD1
clone_size: once
cdr3_nt: TGTGCCAGCAGCTTAGCGACAGGGGTCAGCTCCTACGAGCAGTACTTC
cdr3_aa: CASSLATGVSSYEQYF

j_call: TRBJ1-5
v_call: TRBV6-5
d_call: -
clone_size: -
cdr3_nt: TGTGCCAGCAAACCACAGGGCGTGAGCAATCAGCCCCAGCATTTT
cdr3_aa: CASKPQGVSNQPQHF

j_call: TRBJ2-2
v_call: TRBV6-5
d_call: -
clone_size: -
cdr3_nt: TGTGCCAGCACCCCAGTGTTAACCGGGGAGCTGTTTTTT
cdr3_aa: CASTPVLTGELFF

j_call: TRBJ2-7
v_call: TRBV7-9
d_call: -
clone_size: -
cdr3_nt: TGTGCCAGCAGTTCAACCGGGGCGGGATACGAGCAGTACTTC
cdr3_aa: CASSSTGAGYEQYF

j_call: TRBJ2-7
v_call: TRBV4-2
d_call: TRBD1
clone_size: -
cdr3_nt: TGTGCCAGCAGCCAAACACAGGGGCTCAACGAGCAGTACTTC
cdr3_aa: CASSQTQGLNEQYF

j_call: TRBJ2-7
v_call: TRBV28
d_call: -
clone_size: -
cdr3_nt: TGTGCCAGCAGTATCTCCGGGTTCTCCTACGAGCAGTACTTC
cdr3_aa: CASSISGFSYEQYF

j_call: TRBJ2-7
v_call: TRBV5-6
d_call: -
clone_size: -
cdr3_nt: TGTGCCAGCAGCTCTCAGGGCCCCTACGAGCAGTACTTC
cdr3_aa: CASSSQGPYEQYF

j_call: TRBJ2-5
v_call: TRBV5-1
d_call: -
clone_size: -
cdr3_nt: TGCGCCAGCAGCTTGAGGGGGTTCGGTGAGACCCAGTACTTC
cdr3_aa: CASSLRGFGETQYF

j_call: TRBJ2-5
v_call: TRBV10-3
d_call: -
clone_size: -
cdr3_nt: TGTGCCACCCGGACAGCCAAAGAGACCCAGTACTTC
cdr3_aa: CATRTAKETQYF

j_call: TRBJ1-2
v_call: TRBV6-5
d_call: TRBD1
clone_size: -
cdr3_nt: TGTGCCAGCAGTTTCTACGGGACAGATGGCTACACCTTC
cdr3_aa: CASSFYGTDGYTF

j_call: TRBJ2-1
v_call: TRBV5-1
d_call: -
clone_size: -
cdr3_nt: TGCGCCAGCAGCGCGCCCGGGACCTACAATGAGCAGTTCTTC
cdr3_aa: CASSAPGTYNEQFF

j_call: TRBJ2-1
v_call: TRBV2
d_call: -
clone_size: -
cdr3_nt: TGTGCCAGCAGTGCATGGCGGGATAGCAATGAGCAGTTCTTC
cdr3_aa: CASSAWRDSNEQFF

j_call: TRBJ2-7
v_call: TRBV7-3
d_call: TRBD1
clone_size: -
cdr3_nt: TGTGCCAGCAGCTCGGACAGGCTCTCTCGCGAGCAGTACTTC
cdr3_aa: CASSSDRLSREQYF

j_call: TRBJ1-3
v_call: TRBV19
d_call: -
clone_size: -
cdr3_nt: TGTGCCAGTAGTATGGCCCAAAGATCTTCGAACACCATATATTTT
cdr3_aa: CASSMAQRSSNTIYF

j_call: TRBJ1-2
v_call: TRBV29-1
d_call: -
clone_size: -
cdr3_nt: TGCAGCGTCCTAAACCCGCCCGGGACATTATATGGCTACACCTTC
cdr3_aa: CSVLNPPGTLYGYTF

j_call: TRBJ1-4
v_call: TRBV7-9
d_call: -
clone_size: once
cdr3_nt: TGTGCCAGCAGCCGAAGACAGAATAATGAAAAACTGTTTTTT
cdr3_aa: CASSRRQNNEKLFF

j_call: TRBJ2-1
v_call: TRBV11-2
d_call: -
clone_size: -
cdr3_nt: TGTGCCAGCAGCTTGGAACAGTACAATGAGCAGTTCTTC
cdr3_aa: CASSLEQYNEQFF

j_call: TRBJ2-5
v_call: TRBV13
d_call: TRBD2
clone_size: -
cdr3_nt: TGTGCCAGCAGCTTGTGGGCTAGCGGGAGTGAGACCCAGTACTTC
cdr3_aa: CASSLWASGSETQYF

j_call: TRBJ2-7
v_call: TRBV7-3
d_call: -
clone_size: -
cdr3_nt: TGTGCCAGCAGCTTAAGTGCGGGGAACGAGCAGTACTTC
cdr3_aa: CASSLSAGNEQYF

j_call: TRBJ1-5
v_call: TRBV7-3
d_call: TRBD1
clone_size: -
cdr3_nt: TGTGCCAGCAGCCAAGACAGGGATCAGCCCCAGCATTTT
cdr3_aa: CASSQDRDQPQHF

j_call: TRBJ2-2
v_call: TRBV6-5
d_call: TRBD2
clone_size: -
cdr3_nt: TGTGCCAGCCTTGGACTAGCGGGAGCCACCGGGGAGCTGTTTTTT
cdr3_aa: CASLGLAGATGELFF

j_call: TRBJ2-3
v_call: TRBV9
d_call: -
clone_size: -
cdr3_nt: TGTGCCAGCAGTATTCCGGGCACAGATACGCAGTATTTT
cdr3_aa: CASSIPGTDTQYF

j_call: TRBJ2-5
v_call: TRBV29-1
d_call: TRBD2
clone_size: -
cdr3_nt: TGCAGCGTTGGGACTAGCGGGAGGGCAGGAGAGACCCAGTACTTC
cdr3_aa: CSVGTSGRAGETQYF

j_call: TRBJ1-5
v_call: TRBV7-3
d_call: TRBD1
clone_size: -
cdr3_nt: TGTGCCAGCAGCCTAGAACAGGGGAAACGCAATCAGCCCCAGCATTTT
cdr3_aa: CASSLEQGKRNQPQHF

j_call: TRBJ2-7
v_call: TRBV28
d_call: TRBD1
clone_size: once
cdr3_nt: TGTGCCAGCAGGGGACAGGGTACCGACGAGCAGTACTTC
cdr3_aa: CASRGQGTDEQYF

j_call: TRBJ1-1
v_call: TRBV25-1
d_call: -
clone_size: -
cdr3_nt: TGTGCCAGCAATCCCTCAGGGGCGAGAGCGAACACTGAAGCTTTCTTT
cdr3_aa: CASNPSGARANTEAFF

j_call: TRBJ1-3
v_call: TRBV19
d_call: -
clone_size: -
cdr3_nt: TGTGCCAGTAGCACAGGGACTGGAAACACCATATATTTT
cdr3_aa: CASSTGTGNTIYF

j_call: TRBJ2-5
v_call: TRBV5-6
d_call: -
clone_size: -
cdr3_nt: TGTGCCAGCAGCTCGATAACTCTCTCCCAAGAGACCCAGTACTTC
cdr3_aa: CASSSITLSQETQYF

j_call: TRBJ2-1
v_call: TRBV28
d_call: TRBD2
clone_size: -
cdr3_nt: TGTGCCAGCAGTTTATCGGCTAGCGGAGCGAGGAACACTGAGCAGTTCTTC
cdr3_aa: CASSLSASGARNTEQFF

j_call: TRBJ2-3
v_call: TRBV2
d_call: TRBD1
clone_size: -
cdr3_nt: TGTGCCATTCCCGGGACAGGCAGCACAGATACGCAGTATTTT
cdr3_aa: CAIPGTGSTDTQYF

j_call: TRBJ1-2
v_call: TRBV5-4
d_call: TRBD1
clone_size: -
cdr3_nt: TGTGCCAGCAGCCTGGACAGGGGCTATGGCTACACCTTC
cdr3_aa: CASSLDRGYGYTF